This TCR beta chain came from a study of OX40 agonist ivuxolimab in advanced cancers. Points from the study as a whole: Among the lowest levels of clonal expansion were found in partial responders at 0.1-3.0 mg/kg.

Clones were read by immunoSEQ multiplex PCR, and TCRdb kept only the in-frame ones, dropping some. The repertoire includes about 81,000 clones, 85% to 95% of them detected once, and approximately 14% sits in the top ten. The CDR3 sequence is 15 residues long. The junction had 2 bases not matched to a gene; V was cut back by 2 bases and J by 2 bases. Germline CDR1 reads KGHSH; CDR2 reads LQKENI. Comments on this clone: Its target is not known.

This receptor was taken from an adult with an advanced solid tumor such as melanoma, head and neck, liver or kidney cancer. The genes are TRBV18 and TRBJ2-3, with 9 positions matching TRBD1. The sequencing here drew on CD4+ or CD8+ T cells sorted from blood, taken in a trial of the OX40 agonist ivuxolimab. The CDR3 DNA reads TGTGCCAGCTCACCAGGGACAGGGAACACAGATACGCAGTATTTT. It codes for CASSPGTGNTDTQYF.